This T cell receptor (beta chain) was captured in a study of T-cell memory formation after mild COVID-19. Whole-study context: Each donor largely had its own TCR clusters. General study points: CD4+ contracting clones were found mainly in CM and EM, and CD8+ ones in EMRA.

Germline loops: CDR1 SEHNR, CDR2 FQNEAQ (reference sequence). With 9 bases clipped from V and 7 bases from J, the junction kept 9 bases outside the gene matches. The CDR3 is made up of 14 amino acids. Barcoded TCR alpha and TCR beta cDNA libraries with UMIs came from 5'RACE using constant-segment primers. Using its own MiXCR run on the 5' RACE reads, TCRdb lists one record per CDR3 protein. The table includes about 410,000 distinct CDR3 sequences, about a sixth detected once. As for this clonotype: Its target is unknown.

This chain connects TRBV7-9 to TRBJ1-2; 12 bases map to TRBD1. The source material was PBMCs or a T cell subset sorted from them (not recorded which). This receptor was taken from a man aged 18 to 30 who had mild COVID-19 (a few samples of this study predate the infection). Cell type and time point are not known. The CDR3 region has the DNA TGTGCCAGTTCGCCGGGACAGGGGGCGTCTGGCTACACCTTC. Amino acid sequence: CASSPGQGASGYTF.